The entry below describes one T cell receptor beta chain. Its antigen remains unidentified. Germline V gene data show CDR1 as WSHSY and CDR2 as SAAADI. V dropped 0 bases and J dropped 3 bases, with 12 bases sitting between them. The CDR3 sequence is 16 residues long. Unique molecular identifiers were built into the TCRbeta library. TCRdb re-called the PCR reads through MiXCR, storing one row per CDR3 protein. The sample records 200,000 to 300,000 distinct CDR3 sequences, roughly a quarter being singletons. These data originate in a study of T-cell reconstitution after alpha-beta-depleted transplantation in children. Study-level points and caveats: Some patients owed their high day-60 TCRbeta diversity to surviving recipient T cells and thymic progenitors. Expanded clones from the graft, numbering several hundred, reportedly supplied alpha-beta T cells about two months after transplant. By one year post-transplant, T-cell counts and diversity largely arose from T cells that were newly produced.

This TCR was sampled from a female patient aged 2-9 years who had a stem cell transplant for congenital amegakaryocytic thrombocytopenia, so the T cells may come from the graft donor. The sequenced sample was PBMCs, mostly from graft donor cells, obtained 360 days after TCRalphabeta/CD19-depleted stem cell transplant. The V gene is TRBV10-2, the J gene TRBJ1-5, with a weak D call TRBD1 (5 bases). CDR3 sequence: CASSESAGPNNQPQHF. CDR3 sequence (DNA): TGCGCCAGCAGTGAGTCGGCGGGACCGAACAATCAGCCCCAGCATTTT.